The 16 T cell receptor beta chains below were found in one sample sequenced in a study of T cell responses to AZD1222 COVID-19 vaccine. TCRdb keeps only in-frame clones here, not all; method: immunoSEQ multiplex PCR. The repertoire holds roughly 150,000 clones, with approximately 91% as singletons. Sequenced here: peripheral blood, sampled on day 0 of AZD1222 vaccination. The receptor source for this set is an adult in good health.

CDR3 sequence: CASTFAGGYGYTF. CDR3 nucleotide sequence: TGTGCCAGCACTTTTGCGGGGGGCTATGGCTACACCTTC. V is TRBV12-3 or TRBV12-4 and J is TRBJ1-2; D is perhaps TRBD1 (5 bases). There are 13 residues in the CDR3. V was cut by 7 bases and J by 4 bases, with 13 bases left in between.

V is TRBV27 and J is TRBJ2-7, with 8 nucleotides matching TRBD2. With V trimmed by 7 bases and J by 3 bases, 11 bases remained unmatched. The CDR3 covers 15 residues. CDR1 is MNHEY and CDR2 is SMNVEV in the germline V gene (reference sequence). The CDR3 sequence is CASTPMAAGDYEQYF. In DNA form, the CDR3 reads TGTGCCAGCACCCCGATGGCAGCGGGAGACTACGAGCAGTACTTC.

The chain combines TRBV7-2 with TRBJ2-6; possibly TRBD2 for D (6 bases). V dropped 5 bases and J dropped 6 bases, with 14 bases sitting between them. The CDR3 spans 15 residues. Germline CDR1 SGHTA, CDR2 FQGNSA. The CDR3 DNA reads TGTGCCAGCAGCCCCGGGAGCCTGGTGGCCAACGTCCTGACTTTC. Translating it yields CASSPGSLVANVLTF.

Remarks on this clone: The same CDR3 is also encoded by other DNA sequences in this sample. The V and J genes are TRBV6-5 and TRBJ2-7; D gene unclear. The germline CDR1 and CDR2 sequences are MNHEY and SVGAGI. This CDR3 spans 11 amino acids. V was pared by 4 bases and J by 3 bases, with 4 bases between. In DNA, the CDR3 is TGTGCCAGCAGTTCCCGCTACGAGCAGTACTTC. The encoded protein is CASSSRYEQYF.

This chain joins TRBV15 and TRBJ1-5; 10 nucleotides line up with TRBD1. The CDR3 extends over 15 amino acids. The V gene end was trimmed by 1 base and the J gene end by 6 bases; junction bases not matched to a gene: 3. CDR1 is LNHNV, CDR2 YYDKDF, per germline (reference sequence). The CDR3 sequence: CATSRGQGAGQPQHF. The CDR3 bases are TGTGCCACCAGCAGAGGACAGGGGGCGGGTCAGCCCCAGCATTTT. Full variable domain (missing parts from reference TRBV15 and TRBJ1-5): DAMVIQNPRYQVTQFGKPVTLSCSQTLNHNVMYWYQQKSSQAPKLLFHYYDKDFNNEADTPDNFQSRRPNTSFCFLDIRSPGLGDTAMYLCATSRGQGAGQPQHFGDGTRLSIL.

The chain links TRBV9 to TRBJ1-6, with TRBD1 matching over 7 bases. V lost 3 bases, J lost 5 bases, and 8 bases stayed unmatched. The germline V gene encodes CDR1 SGDLS and CDR2 YYNGEE. This CDR3 has 16 residues. The DNA for the CDR3 is TGTGCCAGCAGCGAGACAGGGCGCCGCGATAATTCACCCCTCCACTTT. Amino acids: CASSETGRRDNSPLHF.

The CDR3 region has the DNA TGTGCCAGCAGCCGACTAGCGGGAGGGGACAATGAGCAGTTCTTC. Its translation is CASSRLAGGDNEQFF. J is TRBJ2-1 and V is TRBV3-1 (or the pseudogene TRBV3-2); 14 nucleotides match TRBD2. V was pared by 4 bases and J by 5 bases, with 1 base of the junction left unmatched. The CDR3 contains 15 residues. Germline V gene lookup returns CDR1 LGHDT and CDR2 YNNKEL (reference sequence).

The chain carries TRBV11-2 and TRBJ2-5; 9 bases match TRBD1. The CDR3 has 15 amino acids. V lost 4 bases, J lost 7 bases, and 10 bases stayed unmatched. Germline CDR1 and CDR2: SGHAT and FQNNGV. For the CDR3, the DNA is TGTGCCAGCAGCTCACGACAGGGGGATCTTGGGACCCAGTACTTC. Amino acid sequence: CASSSRQGDLGTQYF. Complete variable domain (other parts from reference TRBV11-2 and TRBJ2-5): EAGVAQSPRYKIIEKRQSVAFWCNPISGHATLYWYQQILGQGPKLLIQFQNNGVVDDSQLPKDRFSAERLKGVDSTLKIQPAKLEDSAVYLCASSSRQGDLGTQYFGPGTRLLVL.

The V call is TRBV30, the J call TRBJ1-3, with D unresolved. V lost 7 bases, J lost 0 bases, and 13 bases lay in between. Per the germline V gene, CDR1 is GTSNPN and CDR2 is SVGIG (reference sequence). The CDR3 covers 14 residues. For the CDR3, the DNA is TGTGCCTTAGGATCGGGGAACTCTGGAAACACCATATATTTT. As protein: CALGSGNSGNTIYF.

The J gene is TRBJ2-2, the V gene TRBV9, with 7 positions matching TRBD1. The CDR3 loop spans 15 amino acids. CDR1 is SGDLS and CDR2 is YYNGEE in the germline V gene. J was trimmed by 4 bases and V by 4 bases; bases with no gene match: 7. CDR3 in amino acids: CASSPKTGFTGELFF. In nucleotides, the CDR3 is TGTGCCAGCAGCCCGAAGACAGGGTTCACCGGGGAGCTGTTTTTT. Supplemented by reference TRBV9 and TRBJ2-2, the full variable domain reads DSGVTQTPKHLITATGQRVTLRCSPRSGDLSVYWYQQSLDQGLQFLIQYYNGEERAKGNILERFSAQQFPDLHSELNLSSLELGDSALYFCASSPKTGFTGELFFGEGSRLTVL.

V is TRBV27 and J is TRBJ2-7, with D unresolved. V lost 5 bases and J lost 4, with 15 bases in between. The CDR3 loop spans 14 amino acids. Germline CDR1 MNHEY, CDR2 SMNVEV (reference sequence). The CDR3 region has the DNA TGTGCCAGCAGTGTAGGTGGGGTAAGGTACGAGCAGTACTTC. This codes for CASSVGGVRYEQYF.

This chain uses TRBV24-1 with TRBJ1-1; possibly TRBD1 for D (5 bases). CDR3 length: 13 amino acids. CDR1 KGHDR and CDR2 SFDVKD come from the germline V gene. With 7 bases removed from V and 4 bases from J, the gap between germline ends came to 12 bases. This CDR3 reads CATRGGKATEAFF. CDR3 bases: TGTGCCACCAGGGGGGGAAAGGCCACTGAAGCTTTCTTT.

The chain combines TRBV27 with TRBJ2-5; 10 bases align to TRBD2. Germline-derived CDR1 and CDR2 are MNHEY and SMNVEV (reference sequence). V trimming: 5 bases; J trimming: 0 bases; junction bases outside the gene matches: 12. CDR3 length: 18 residues. CDR3 in DNA: TGTGCCAGCAGTCCACACCCGACTAGCGGGCCTTACCAAGAGACCCAGTACTTC. It codes for CASSPHPTSGPYQETQYF.

The chain joins TRBV3-1 (or the pseudogene TRBV3-2) to TRBJ1-5; no definite D call. V gave up 4 bases and J gave up 2 bases, with 9 bases separating them. Germline values: CDR1 LGHDT, CDR2 YNNKEL (reference sequence). This CDR3 comprises 14 residues. The CDR3, as DNA: TGTGCCAGCAGCCTTGGAAGGGGCAATCAGCCCCAGCATTTT. Encoded protein: CASSLGRGNQPQHF.

This chain joins TRBV19 and TRBJ2-1; 7 bases map to TRBD2. CDR3 length: 14 residues. The germline CDR1 and CDR2 sequences are LNHDA and SQIVND (reference sequence). The V and J ends lost 3 bases and 7 bases, in that order; junction bases with no gene match: 6. CDR3 sequence: CASSIVGGQNEQFF. CDR3 DNA: TGTGCCAGTAGTATTGTGGGAGGGCAGAATGAGCAGTTCTTC.

The chain has TRBV14 and TRBJ1-6, with D perhaps matching TRBD1 (5 bases). V lost 1 base to trimming and J lost 10 bases, with 17 bases between them. CDR1 is SGHDN and CDR2 is FVKESK in the germline V gene. CDR3 length: 16 amino acids. This CDR3 is CASSQGSPGKHSPLHF. The CDR3 DNA sequence: TGTGCCAGCAGCCAAGGATCCCCAGGGAAGCACTCACCCCTCCACTTT.